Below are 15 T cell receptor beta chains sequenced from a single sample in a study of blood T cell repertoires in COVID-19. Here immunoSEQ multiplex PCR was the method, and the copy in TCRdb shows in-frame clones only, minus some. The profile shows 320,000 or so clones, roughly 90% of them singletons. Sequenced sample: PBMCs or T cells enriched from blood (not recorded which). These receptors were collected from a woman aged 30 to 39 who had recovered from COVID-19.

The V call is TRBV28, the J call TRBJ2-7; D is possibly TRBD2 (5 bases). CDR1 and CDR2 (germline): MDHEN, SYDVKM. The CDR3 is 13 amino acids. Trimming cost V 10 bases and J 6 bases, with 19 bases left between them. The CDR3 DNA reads TGTGCCACCTCCCTCGTCCGGGCGGGCGAGCAGTACTTC. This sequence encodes CATSLVRAGEQYF.

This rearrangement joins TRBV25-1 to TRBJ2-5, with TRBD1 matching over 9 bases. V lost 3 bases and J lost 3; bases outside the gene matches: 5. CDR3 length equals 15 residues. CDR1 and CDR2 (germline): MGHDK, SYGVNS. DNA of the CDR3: TGTGCCAGCAGTGATTCCGGACAGGGGAAAGAGACCCAGTACTTC. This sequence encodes CASSDSGQGKETQYF.

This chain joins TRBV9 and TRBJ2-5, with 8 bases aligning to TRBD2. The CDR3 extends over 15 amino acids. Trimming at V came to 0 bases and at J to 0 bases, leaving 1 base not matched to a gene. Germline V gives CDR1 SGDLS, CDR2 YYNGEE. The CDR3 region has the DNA TGTGCCAGCAGCGTAGTAGCGGGGAACCAAGAGACCCAGTACTTC. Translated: CASSVVAGNQETQYF.

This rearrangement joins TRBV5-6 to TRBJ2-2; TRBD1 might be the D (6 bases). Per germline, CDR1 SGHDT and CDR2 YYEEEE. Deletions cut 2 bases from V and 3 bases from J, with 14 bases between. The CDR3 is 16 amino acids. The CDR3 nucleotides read TGTGCCAGCAGCTTAATTCCGTACAGGGACACCGGGGAGCTGTTTTTT. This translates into CASSLIPYRDTGELFF.

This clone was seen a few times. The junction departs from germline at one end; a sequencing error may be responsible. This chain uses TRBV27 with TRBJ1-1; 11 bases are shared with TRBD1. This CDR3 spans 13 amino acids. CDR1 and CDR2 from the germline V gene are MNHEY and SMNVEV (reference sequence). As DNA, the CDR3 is TGTGCCAGCAGTGGGGGGACAGGGGGAACCCGCCACTTT. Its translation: CASSGGTGGTRHF.

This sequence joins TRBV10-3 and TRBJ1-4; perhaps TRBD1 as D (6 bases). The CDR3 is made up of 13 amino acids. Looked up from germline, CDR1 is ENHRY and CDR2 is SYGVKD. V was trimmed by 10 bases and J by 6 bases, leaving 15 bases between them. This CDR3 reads CATSRDIDEKLFF. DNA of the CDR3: TGTGCCACATCCCGGGACATCGATGAAAAACTGTTTTTT.

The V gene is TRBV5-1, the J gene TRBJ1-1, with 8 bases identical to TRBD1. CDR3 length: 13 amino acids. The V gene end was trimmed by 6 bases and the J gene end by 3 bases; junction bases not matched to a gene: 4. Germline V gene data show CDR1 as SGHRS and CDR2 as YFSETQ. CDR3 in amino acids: CASTLTGDTEAFF. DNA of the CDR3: TGCGCCAGCACACTGACAGGGGACACTGAAGCTTTCTTT.

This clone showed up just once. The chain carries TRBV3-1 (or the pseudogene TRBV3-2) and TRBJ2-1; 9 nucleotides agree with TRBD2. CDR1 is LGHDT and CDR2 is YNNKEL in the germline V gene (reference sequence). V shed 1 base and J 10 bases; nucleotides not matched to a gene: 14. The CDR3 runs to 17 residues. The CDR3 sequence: CASSQAPFAGGSWEQFF. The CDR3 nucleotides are TGTGCCAGCAGCCAAGCTCCGTTCGCGGGGGGGAGTTGGGAGCAGTTCTTC.

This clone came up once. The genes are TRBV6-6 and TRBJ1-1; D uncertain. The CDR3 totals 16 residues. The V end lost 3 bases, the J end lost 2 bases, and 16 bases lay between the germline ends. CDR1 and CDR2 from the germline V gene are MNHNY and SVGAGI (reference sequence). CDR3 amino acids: CASSYYAPRVNTEAFF. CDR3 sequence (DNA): TGTGCCAGCAGTTATTATGCGCCGCGGGTTAACACTGAAGCTTTCTTT.

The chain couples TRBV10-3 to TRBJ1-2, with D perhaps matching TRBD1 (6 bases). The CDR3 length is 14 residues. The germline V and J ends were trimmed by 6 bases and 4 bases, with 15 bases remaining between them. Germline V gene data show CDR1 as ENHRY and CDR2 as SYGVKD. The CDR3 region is CAIRPGATLYGYTF. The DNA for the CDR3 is TGTGCCATCAGGCCAGGGGCGACGCTCTATGGCTACACCTTC.

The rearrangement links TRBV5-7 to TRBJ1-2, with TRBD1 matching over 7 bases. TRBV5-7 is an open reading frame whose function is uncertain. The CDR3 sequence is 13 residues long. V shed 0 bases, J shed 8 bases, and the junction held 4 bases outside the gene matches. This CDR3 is CASSLGQGRGYTF. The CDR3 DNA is TGTGCCAGCAGCTTGGGACAGGGTCGAGGCTACACCTTC.

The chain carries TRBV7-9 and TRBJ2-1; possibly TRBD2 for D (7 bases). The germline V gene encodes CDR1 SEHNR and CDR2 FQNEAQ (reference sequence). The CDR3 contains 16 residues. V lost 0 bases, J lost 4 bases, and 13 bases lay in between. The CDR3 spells CASSLAGGPTYNEQFF. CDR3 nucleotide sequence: TGTGCCAGCAGCTTAGCGGGGGGGCCCACATACAATGAGCAGTTCTTC.

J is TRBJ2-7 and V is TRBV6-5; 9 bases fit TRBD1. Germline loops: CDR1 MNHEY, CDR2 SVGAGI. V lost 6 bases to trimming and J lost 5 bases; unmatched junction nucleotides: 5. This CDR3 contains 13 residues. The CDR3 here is CASRDRGVDEQYF. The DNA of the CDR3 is TGTGCCAGCAGAGACAGGGGGGTCGACGAGCAGTACTTC.

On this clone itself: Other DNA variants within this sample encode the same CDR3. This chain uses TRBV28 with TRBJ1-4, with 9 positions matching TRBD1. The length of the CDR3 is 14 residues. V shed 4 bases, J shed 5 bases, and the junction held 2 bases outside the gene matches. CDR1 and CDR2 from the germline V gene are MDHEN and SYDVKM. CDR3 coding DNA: TGTGCCAGCAGTTGGGACAGGGTCAATGAAAAACTGTTTTTT. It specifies CASSWDRVNEKLFF.

The DNA for the CDR3 is TGTGCCAGCAGTGATTTTAGCCGGGGGGCGCGCGAAAAACTGTTTTTT. Its protein is CASSDFSRGAREKLFF. The chain links TRBV2 to TRBJ1-4, with D possibly matching TRBD1 (6 bases). CDR1 and CDR2 from the germline V gene are SNHLY and FYNNEI. The CDR3 runs to 16 residues. V lost 3 bases and J lost 8, with 19 bases in between.